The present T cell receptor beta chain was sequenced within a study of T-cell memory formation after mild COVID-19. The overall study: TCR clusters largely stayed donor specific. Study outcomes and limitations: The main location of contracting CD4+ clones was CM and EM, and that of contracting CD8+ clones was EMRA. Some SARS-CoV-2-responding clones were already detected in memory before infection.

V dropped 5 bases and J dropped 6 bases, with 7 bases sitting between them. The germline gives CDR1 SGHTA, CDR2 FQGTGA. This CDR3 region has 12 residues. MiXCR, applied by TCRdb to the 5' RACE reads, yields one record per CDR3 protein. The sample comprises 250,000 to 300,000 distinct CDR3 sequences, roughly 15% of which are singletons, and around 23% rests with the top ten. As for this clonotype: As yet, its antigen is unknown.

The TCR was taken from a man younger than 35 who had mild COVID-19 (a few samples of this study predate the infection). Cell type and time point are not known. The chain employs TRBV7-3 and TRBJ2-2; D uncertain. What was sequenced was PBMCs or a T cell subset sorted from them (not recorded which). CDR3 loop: CASSDWAGELFF. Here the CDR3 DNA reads TGTGCCAGCAGCGACTGGGCCGGGGAGCTGTTTTTT.